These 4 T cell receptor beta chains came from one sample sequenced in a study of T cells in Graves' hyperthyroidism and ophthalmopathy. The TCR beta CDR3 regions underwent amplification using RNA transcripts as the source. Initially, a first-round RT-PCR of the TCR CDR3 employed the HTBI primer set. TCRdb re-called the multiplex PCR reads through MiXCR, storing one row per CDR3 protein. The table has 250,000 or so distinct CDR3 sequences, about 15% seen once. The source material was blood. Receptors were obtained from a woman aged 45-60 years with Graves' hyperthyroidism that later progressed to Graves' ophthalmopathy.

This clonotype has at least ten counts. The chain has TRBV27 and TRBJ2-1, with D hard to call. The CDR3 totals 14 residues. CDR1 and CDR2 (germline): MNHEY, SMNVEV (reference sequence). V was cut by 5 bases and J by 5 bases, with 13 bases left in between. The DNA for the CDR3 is TGTGCCAGCAGTAGACCGGGCCCAAACAATGAGCAGTTCTTC. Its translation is CASSRPGPNNEQFF.

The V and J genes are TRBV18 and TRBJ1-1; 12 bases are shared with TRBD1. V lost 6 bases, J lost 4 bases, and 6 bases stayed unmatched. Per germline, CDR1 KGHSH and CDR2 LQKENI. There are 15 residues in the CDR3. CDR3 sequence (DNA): TGTGCCAGCTCCCTCGGGACAGGGGGCCTCACTGAAGCTTTCTTT. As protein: CASSLGTGGLTEAFF. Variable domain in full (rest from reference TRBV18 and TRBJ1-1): NAGVMQNPRHLVRRRGQEARLRCSPMKGHSHVYWYRQLPEEGLKFMVYLQKENIIDESGMPKERFSAEFPKEGPSILRIQQVVRGDSAAYFCASSLGTGGLTEAFFGQGTRLTVV.

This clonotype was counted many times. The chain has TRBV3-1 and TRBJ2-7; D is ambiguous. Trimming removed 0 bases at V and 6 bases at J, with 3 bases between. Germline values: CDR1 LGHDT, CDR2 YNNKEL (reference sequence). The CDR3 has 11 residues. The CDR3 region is CASSQDVEQYF. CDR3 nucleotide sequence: TGTGCCAGCAGCCAAGATGTCGAGCAGTACTTC.

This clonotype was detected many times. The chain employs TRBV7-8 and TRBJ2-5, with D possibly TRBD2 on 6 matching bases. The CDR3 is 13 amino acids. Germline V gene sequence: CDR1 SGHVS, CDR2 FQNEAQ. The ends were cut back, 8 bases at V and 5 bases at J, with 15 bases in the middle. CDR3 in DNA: TGTGCCAGCGCGGGGCGGAGCCGGGAGACCCAGTACTTC. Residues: CASAGRSRETQYF.